This TCR beta chain was captured by sequencing in a study of T cells after yellow fever vaccination. MiXCR, run by TCRdb on the 5' RACE reads, gives a single entry per CDR3 protein. The table lists 150,000 to 200,000 distinct CDR3 sequences, roughly 6.4% of them singletons. V lost 4 bases to trimming and J lost 1 base, with 19 bases between them. CDR1 and CDR2 from the germline V gene are MGHRA and YSYEKL. This CDR3 is 17 amino acids long. The clonotype comes from a man aged 18 to 29 who received the YFV17D yellow fever vaccine. The rearrangement links TRBV4-1 to TRBJ2-5; D not certain. The sequencing here drew on CD4+ T cells sorted from PBMCs, taken on the day of the first yellow fever vaccination. The CDR3 loop reads CASSLERSGVSQETQYF. The DNA of the CDR3 is TGCGCCAGCAGCCTAGAGCGATCTGGGGTTAGCCAAGAGACCCAGTACTTC.